A single sample is the source of the 2 T cell receptor beta chains below, sequenced in a study of beta chain features in type 1 diabetes. Expressed TCRB transcripts were sequenced after all isolated RNA was converted to cDNA. Clones were read by immunoSEQ multiplex PCR, and TCRdb kept only the in-frame ones, dropping some. The data hold hundreds of thousands of clones, with roughly a sixth observed a single time. Sample: naive CD4+ T cells from blood. These receptors were taken from a man between 18 and 29 years old in good health.

This chain uses TRBV5-1 with TRBJ2-3; 10 nucleotides agree with TRBD2. With 5 bases clipped from V and 7 bases from J, the junction kept 7 bases outside the gene matches. This CDR3 has 14 residues. Germline loops: CDR1 SGHRS, CDR2 YFSETQ. This CDR3 reads CASSFLAGDNTQYF. CDR3 nucleotide sequence: TGCGCCAGCAGTTTCCTAGCGGGAGACAATACGCAGTATTTT.

The V and J genes are TRBV6-5 and TRBJ2-4; no firm D call. V lost 2 bases to trimming and J lost 1 base, with 12 bases between them. In germline, CDR1 is MNHEY, CDR2 SVGAGI. CDR3 length equals 16 residues. CDR3 sequence reads: CASSYVWQSAKNIQYF. The CDR3 DNA sequence: TGTGCCAGCAGTTACGTTTGGCAATCGGCCAAAAACATTCAGTACTTC.